This record looks at one T cell receptor beta chain sequence and its context. Its antigen is unknown. This entry belongs to a study of cytomegalovirus exposure and HLA in healthy donors. Study findings and constraints: The study put around 180 TCR beta chains on its list as cytomegalovirus-associated. Looking again later, the authors saw that most CMV-associated TCR beta chains seemed HLA-restricted. Versus the roughly 640-donor mean, an Asian-associated ancestry cluster reportedly showed fewer N-insertions in a later analysis.

The PCR ran on 60 Vbeta and 13 Jbeta primers. Per the original methods: Later reanalysis found roughly 80 million unique TCR beta chains, 10 million to 12 million of them shared. Clones were sequenced by immunoSEQ multiplex PCR, and TCRdb holds only the in-frame ones, with some missing. V, J and clone size were drawn from that table, and D and trimming were deduced from the DNA. The repertoire holds about 120,000 clones, with approximately 74% as singletons. The sample consisted of PBMCs. The receptor comes from a man aged 40-49 years in good health and CMV-seropositive.

CDR3 region: CASSPGIAVSYEQYF. Here the CDR3 DNA reads TGTGCCAGCAGCCCCGGGATAGCGGTCTCCTACGAGCAGTACTTC. The chain joins TRBV5-8 to TRBJ2-7, with D perhaps TRBD2 (6 bases). The CDR3 runs 15 residues. Germline V lookup: CDR1 SGHTS, CDR2 YDEGEE. Trimming shortened V by 4 bases and J by 0 bases, and 14 bases separated the two germline ends. Variable domain in full (rest from reference TRBV5-8 and TRBJ2-7): EAGVTQSPTHLIKTRGQQATLRCSPISGHTSVYWYQQALGLGLQFLLWYDEGEERNRGNFPPRFSGRQFPNYSSELNVNALELEDSALYLCASSPGIAVSYEQYFGPGTRLTVT.